This T cell receptor beta chain was sequenced during a study of T cell responses to AZD1222 COVID-19 vaccine. Data came from immunoSEQ multiplex PCR; TCRdb stores just in-frame clones and leaves some out. The sample lists about 140,000 clones, more than 85% occurring once. CDR1 and CDR2 from the germline V gene are MDHEN and SYDVKM. CDR3 length: 16 amino acids. Trimming took 5 bases from V and 6 from J, leaving 22 bases between them. This chain uses TRBV28 with TRBJ1-2; a possible D gene is TRBD1 (5 bases). The sequence was obtained from an adult who received the AZD1222 COVID-19 vaccine. This specimen was peripheral blood, taken 28 days after the second AZD1222 dose. CDR3 coding DNA: TGTGCCAGCAGTGAGGCCATGGGGGGGAATGTTCATGGCTACACCTTC. Translation: CASSEAMGGNVHGYTF.